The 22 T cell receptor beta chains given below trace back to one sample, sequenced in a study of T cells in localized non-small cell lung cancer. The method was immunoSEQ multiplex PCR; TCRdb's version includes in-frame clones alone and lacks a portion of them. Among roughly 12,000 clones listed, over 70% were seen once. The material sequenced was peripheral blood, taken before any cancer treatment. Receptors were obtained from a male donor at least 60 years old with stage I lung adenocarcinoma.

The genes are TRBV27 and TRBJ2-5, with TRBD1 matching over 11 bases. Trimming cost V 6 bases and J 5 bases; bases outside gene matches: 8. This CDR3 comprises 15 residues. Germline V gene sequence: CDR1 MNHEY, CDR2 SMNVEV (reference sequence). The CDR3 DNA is TGTGCCAGCAGGAAAGGGGACAGGGGGAGGGAGACCCAGTACTTC. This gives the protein CASRKGDRGRETQYF.

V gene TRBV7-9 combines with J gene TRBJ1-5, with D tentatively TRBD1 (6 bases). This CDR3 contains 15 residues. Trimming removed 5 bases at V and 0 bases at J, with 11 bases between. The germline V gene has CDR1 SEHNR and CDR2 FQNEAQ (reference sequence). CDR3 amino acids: CASSPGQFSNQPQHF. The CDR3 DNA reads TGTGCCAGCAGCCCAGGACAGTTTAGCAATCAGCCCCAGCATTTT.

The CDR3: CASSEGTSGTDTQYF. The CDR3 DNA reads as TGTGCCAGCAGTGAGGGGACTAGCGGCACAGATACGCAGTATTTT. The chain is built from TRBV6-4 and TRBJ2-3; 10 bases are shared with TRBD2. This CDR3 region has 15 residues. CDR1 and CDR2 (germline): MRHNA, SNTAGT. V dropped 3 bases and J dropped 1; count of bases not matched to a gene: 1.

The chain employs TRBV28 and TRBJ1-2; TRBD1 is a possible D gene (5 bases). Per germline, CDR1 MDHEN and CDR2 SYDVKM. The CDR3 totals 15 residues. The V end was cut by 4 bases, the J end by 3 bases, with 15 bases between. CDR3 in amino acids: CASSSPPEGYYGYTF. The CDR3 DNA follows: TGTGCCAGCAGTTCCCCTCCTGAGGGGTACTATGGCTACACCTTC.

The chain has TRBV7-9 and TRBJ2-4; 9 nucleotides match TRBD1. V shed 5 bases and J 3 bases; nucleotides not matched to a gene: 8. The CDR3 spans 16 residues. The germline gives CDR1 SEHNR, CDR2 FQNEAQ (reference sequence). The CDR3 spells CASSQQGARGKNIQYF. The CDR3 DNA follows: TGTGCCAGCAGCCAACAGGGGGCTCGGGGCAAAAACATTCAGTACTTC. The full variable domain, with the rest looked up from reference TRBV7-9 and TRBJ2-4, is DTGVSQNPRHKITKRGQNVTFRCDPISEHNRLYWYRQTLGQGPEFLTYFQNEAQLEKSRLLSDRFSAERPKGSFSTLEIQRTEQGDSAMYLCASSQQGARGKNIQYFGAGTRLSVL.

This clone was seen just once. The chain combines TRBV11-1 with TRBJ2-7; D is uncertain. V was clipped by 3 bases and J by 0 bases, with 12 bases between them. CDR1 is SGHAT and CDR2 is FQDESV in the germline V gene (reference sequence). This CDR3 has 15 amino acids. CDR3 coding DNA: TGTGCCAGCAGCTTGGGATTCGCTGACTCCTACGAGCAGTACTTC. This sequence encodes CASSLGFADSYEQYF.

The CDR3: CASSWRTPTGWGPQHF. Here the CDR3 DNA reads TGTGCCAGCAGCTGGCGGACACCAACAGGGTGGGGGCCCCAGCATTTT. V is TRBV5-8 and J is TRBJ1-5, with D possibly being TRBD1 (6 bases). CDR3 length: 16 amino acids. CDR1 is SGHTS, CDR2 YDEGEE, per germline. Trimming removed 3 bases at V and 9 bases at J, with 22 bases between.

CDR3 nucleotide sequence: TGTGCCAGCAGCGAGAGGAGCTCCTACGAGCAGTACTTC. Encoded protein: CASSERSSYEQYF. This sequence joins TRBV11-2 and TRBJ2-7, with D unresolved. The CDR3 totals 13 residues. The V gene's germline CDR1 is SGHAT and CDR2 FQNNGV. V lost 5 bases, J lost 0 bases, and 8 bases lay in between.

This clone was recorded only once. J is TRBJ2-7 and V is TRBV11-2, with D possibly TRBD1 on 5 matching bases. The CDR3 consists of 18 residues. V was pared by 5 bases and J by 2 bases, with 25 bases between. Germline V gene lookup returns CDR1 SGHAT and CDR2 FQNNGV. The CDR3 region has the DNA TGTGCCAGCAGCCCGCTGTCTGGAAGTGCAGGGTATACCTACGAGCAGTACTTC. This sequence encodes CASSPLSGSAGYTYEQYF.

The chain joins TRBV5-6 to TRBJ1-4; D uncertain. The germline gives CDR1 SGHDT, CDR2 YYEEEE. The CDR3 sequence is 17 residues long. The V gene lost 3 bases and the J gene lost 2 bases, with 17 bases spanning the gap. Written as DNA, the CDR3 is TGTGCCAGCAGCTGGAGTGGAGCATCCCACACTAATGAAAAACTGTTTTTT. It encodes CASSWSGASHTNEKLFF. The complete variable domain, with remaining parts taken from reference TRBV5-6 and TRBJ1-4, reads DAGVTQSPTHLIKTRGQQVTLRCSPKSGHDTVSWYQQALGQGPQFIFQYYEEEERQRGNFPDRFSGHQFPNYSSELNVNALLLGDSALYLCASSWSGASHTNEKLFFGSGTQLSVL.

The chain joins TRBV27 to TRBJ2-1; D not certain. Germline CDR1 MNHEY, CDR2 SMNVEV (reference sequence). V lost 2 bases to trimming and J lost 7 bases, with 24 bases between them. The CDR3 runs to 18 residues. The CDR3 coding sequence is TGTGCCAGCAGTTTAGCCCCACAGCGACGAAACTCATTAAATGAGCAGTTCTTC. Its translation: CASSLAPQRRNSLNEQFF.

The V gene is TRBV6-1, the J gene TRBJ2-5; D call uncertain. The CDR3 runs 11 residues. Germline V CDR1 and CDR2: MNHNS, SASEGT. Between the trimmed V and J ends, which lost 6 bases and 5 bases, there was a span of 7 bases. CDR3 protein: CASRTRETQYF. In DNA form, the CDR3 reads TGTGCCAGCAGGACAAGGGAGACCCAGTACTTC.

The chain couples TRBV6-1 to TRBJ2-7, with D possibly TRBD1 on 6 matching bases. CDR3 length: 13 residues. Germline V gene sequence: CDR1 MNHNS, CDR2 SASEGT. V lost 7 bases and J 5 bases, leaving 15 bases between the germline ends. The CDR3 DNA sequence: TGTGCCAGCACCGGGACATCGCTTGACGAGCAGTACTTC. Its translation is CASTGTSLDEQYF.

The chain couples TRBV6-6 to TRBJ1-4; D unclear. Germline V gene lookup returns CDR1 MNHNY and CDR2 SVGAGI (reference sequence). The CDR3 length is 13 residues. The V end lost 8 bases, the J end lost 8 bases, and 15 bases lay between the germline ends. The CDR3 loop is CASGRDLWEKLFF. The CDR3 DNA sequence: TGTGCCAGCGGCCGGGATTTATGGGAAAAACTGTTTTTT.

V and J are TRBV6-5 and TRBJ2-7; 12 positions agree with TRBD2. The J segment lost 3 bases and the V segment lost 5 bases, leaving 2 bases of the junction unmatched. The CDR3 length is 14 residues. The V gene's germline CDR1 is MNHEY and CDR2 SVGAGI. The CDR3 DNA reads TGTGCCAGCAGTAGGACTAGCGGGAACTACGAGCAGTACTTC. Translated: CASSRTSGNYEQYF.

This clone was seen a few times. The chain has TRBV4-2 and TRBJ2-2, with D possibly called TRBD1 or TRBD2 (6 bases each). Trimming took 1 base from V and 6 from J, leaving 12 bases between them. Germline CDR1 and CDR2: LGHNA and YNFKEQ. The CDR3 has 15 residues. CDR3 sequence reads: CASSQARGVAGELFF. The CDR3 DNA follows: TGTGCCAGCAGCCAAGCAAGGGGGGTTGCCGGGGAGCTGTTTTTT.

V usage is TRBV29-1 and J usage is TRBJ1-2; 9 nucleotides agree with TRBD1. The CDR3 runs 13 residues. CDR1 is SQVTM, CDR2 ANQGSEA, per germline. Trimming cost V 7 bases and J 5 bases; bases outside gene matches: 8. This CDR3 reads CSDYRGQKYGYTF. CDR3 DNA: TGCAGCGATTACAGGGGGCAGAAGTATGGCTACACCTTC.

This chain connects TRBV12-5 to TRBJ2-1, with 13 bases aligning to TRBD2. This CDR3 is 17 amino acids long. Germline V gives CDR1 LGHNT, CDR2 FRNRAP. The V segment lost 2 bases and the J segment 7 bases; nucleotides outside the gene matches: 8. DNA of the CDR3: TGTGCTAGTGGTTTGTCTACTAGCGGGAGGGTCAGGAATGAGCAGTTCTTC. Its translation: CASGLSTSGRVRNEQFF.

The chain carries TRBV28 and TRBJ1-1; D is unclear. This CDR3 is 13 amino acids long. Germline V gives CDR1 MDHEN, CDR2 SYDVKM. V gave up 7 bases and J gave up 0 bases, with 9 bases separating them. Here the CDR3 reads CASIERVNTEAFF. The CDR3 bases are TGTGCCAGCATCGAAAGGGTGAACACTGAAGCTTTCTTT.

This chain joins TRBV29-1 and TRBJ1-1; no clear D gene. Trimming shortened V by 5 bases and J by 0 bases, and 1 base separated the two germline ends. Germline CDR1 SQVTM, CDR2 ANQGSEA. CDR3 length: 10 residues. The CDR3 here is CSVMNTEAFF. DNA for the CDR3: TGCAGCGTTATGAACACTGAAGCTTTCTTT.

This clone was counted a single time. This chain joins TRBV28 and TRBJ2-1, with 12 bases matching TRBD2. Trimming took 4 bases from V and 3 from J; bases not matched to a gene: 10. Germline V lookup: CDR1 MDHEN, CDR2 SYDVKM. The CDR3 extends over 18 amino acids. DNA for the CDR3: TGTGCCAGCAGTTATCGACTAGCGGGAGTGGGGGTCTACAATGAGCAGTTCTTC. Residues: CASSYRLAGVGVYNEQFF.

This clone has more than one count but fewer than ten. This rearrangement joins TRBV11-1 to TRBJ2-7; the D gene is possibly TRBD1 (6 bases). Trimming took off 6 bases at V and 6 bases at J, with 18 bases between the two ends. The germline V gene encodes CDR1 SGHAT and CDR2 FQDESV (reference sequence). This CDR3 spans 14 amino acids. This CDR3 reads CASRLVGGASEQYF. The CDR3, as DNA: TGTGCCAGCAGGTTGGTAGGGGGAGCAAGCGAGCAGTACTTC.